These 14 T cell receptor beta chains originate from one sample sequenced in a study of blood T cell repertoires in COVID-19. The repertoire was sequenced with immunoSEQ multiplex PCR; TCRdb's copy has only in-frame clones and lacks some. Of more than 50,000 clones in the sample, approximately 90% were seen once. The sample taken for sequencing was peripheral blood. These receptors originate from a woman between 35 and 50 years old with active COVID-19.

CDR3 DNA: TGTGCCAGCAGCCAACAAGACACCAATCAGCCCCAGCATTTT. Amino acids: CASSQQDTNQPQHF. V is TRBV3-1 (or the pseudogene TRBV3-2) and J is TRBJ1-5; no clear D. Germline loops: CDR1 LGHDT, CDR2 YNNKEL (reference sequence). This CDR3 contains 14 residues. V lost 2 bases and J 3 bases, leaving 8 bases between the germline ends.

This sequence joins TRBV5-1 and TRBJ2-5, with 7 nucleotides matching TRBD2. Losses at the gene ends were 2 bases for V and 5 bases for J; bases not matched to a gene: 6. The germline V gene encodes CDR1 SGHRS and CDR2 YFSETQ. The CDR3 has 14 amino acids. The CDR3 here is CASSFVTSRETQYF. DNA of the CDR3: TGCGCCAGCAGCTTCGTGACTAGCCGGGAGACCCAGTACTTC.

The rearrangement joins TRBV6-5 to TRBJ1-2; TRBD1 aligns across 10 bases. CDR3 size: 14 residues. Germline V gene data show CDR1 as MNHEY and CDR2 as SVGAGI. V was pared by 2 bases and J by 7 bases, with 4 bases of the junction left unmatched. CDR3: CASSYRQGALGYTF. CDR3 in DNA: TGTGCCAGCAGTTACAGACAGGGGGCGCTTGGCTACACCTTC.

V gene TRBV7-9 combines with J gene TRBJ2-5, with 12 bases that match TRBD1. The V segment lost 2 bases and the J segment 4 bases; nucleotides outside the gene matches: 8. CDR3 length equals 17 residues. CDR1 and CDR2 from the germline V gene are SEHNR and FQNEAQ (reference sequence). CDR3 residues: CASSLQTGTGGIETQYF. CDR3 sequence (DNA): TGTGCCAGCAGCTTACAGACCGGGACAGGGGGCATAGAGACCCAGTACTTC.

The chain is built from TRBV9 and TRBJ2-2, with D maybe TRBD2 (6 bases). Between the trimmed V and J ends, which lost 0 bases and 6 bases, there was a span of 12 bases. Germline CDR1 and CDR2: SGDLS and YYNGEE. This CDR3 has 15 residues. CDR3 sequence (DNA): TGTGCCAGCAGCGTAGCGGGGGAGGTAGCCGGGGAGCTGTTTTTT. Translated, it gives CASSVAGEVAGELFF.

The rearrangement uses TRBV6-6 and TRBJ2-3; D gene unclear. The CDR3 is made up of 18 amino acids. Trimming removed 5 bases at V and 0 bases at J, with 21 bases between. Per the germline V gene, CDR1 is MNHNY and CDR2 is SVGAGI (reference sequence). The chain's CDR3 is CASSPDIIPLGSTDTQYF. CDR3 sequence (DNA): TGTGCCAGCAGTCCGGATATCATTCCCTTGGGCAGCACAGATACGCAGTATTTT.

This clone was recorded once. This sequence joins TRBV29-1 and TRBJ2-6; D gene uncertain. Germline CDR1 reads SQVTM; CDR2 reads ANQGSEA. CDR3 length: 12 amino acids. V was clipped by 6 bases and J by 1 base, with 4 bases between them. The CDR3 sequence is CSVESGANVLTF. CDR3 in DNA: TGCAGCGTGGAGTCTGGGGCCAACGTCCTGACTTTC.

This clone showed up just a few times. V and J are TRBV15 and TRBJ1-2; tentatively, D is TRBD1 (5 bases). The CDR3 is 16 residues long. Germline V CDR1 and CDR2: LNHNV, YYDKDF (reference sequence). V dropped 0 bases and J dropped 0 bases, with 11 bases sitting between them. CDR3 in amino acids: CATSRDRDSSNYGYTF. CDR3 DNA: TGTGCCACCAGCAGAGATAGAGACAGCTCTAACTATGGCTACACCTTC.

This rearrangement joins TRBV27 to TRBJ1-2; D uncertain. The germline gives CDR1 MNHEY, CDR2 SMNVEV (reference sequence). Trimming left V 5 bases short and J 2 bases short, with 9 bases between. This CDR3 spans 13 amino acids. The CDR3 is CASSPRGNYGYTF. In nucleotides, the CDR3 is TGTGCCAGCAGTCCCCGAGGAAACTATGGCTACACCTTC.

This clone was counted a single time. CDR3 DNA sequence: TGTGCCAGCTCATCGAGACCTGACAGGGGGCAGTTTGGAAACACCATATATTTT. Amino acid sequence: CASSSRPDRGQFGNTIYF. This chain links TRBV18 with TRBJ1-3, with 10 nucleotides matching TRBD1. Germline CDR1 is KGHSH and CDR2 is LQKENI. There are 18 residues in the CDR3. The V and J ends lost 5 bases and 3 bases, in that order; junction bases with no gene match: 13.

The chain carries TRBV7-6 and TRBJ1-4; D gene unclear. The ends were cut back, 4 bases at V and 7 bases at J, with 19 bases in the middle. The CDR3 consists of 16 residues. Germline V lookup: CDR1 SGHVS, CDR2 FNYEAQ. The CDR3 here is CASSSRTGRRGEKLFF. The CDR3 DNA is TGTGCCAGCAGCTCGCGTACGGGCCGGCGGGGTGAAAAACTGTTTTTT.

The gene calls are TRBV6-2 or TRBV6-3 and TRBJ2-1, with TRBD2 matching 10 bases. Germline-derived CDR1 and CDR2 are MNHEY and SVGEGT. CDR3 size: 15 residues. Trimming at V came to 4 bases and at J to 7 bases, leaving 7 bases not matched to a gene. The CDR3 nucleotides are TGTGCCAGCAGTTTTAGCGGGGGGCTAAAGAATGAGCAGTTCTTC. Encoded protein: CASSFSGGLKNEQFF.

This clone was seen once. J is TRBJ1-2 and V is TRBV4-2; 8 positions agree with TRBD1. This CDR3 contains 14 residues. Germline V gene data show CDR1 as LGHNA and CDR2 as YNFKEQ. V was clipped by 4 bases and J by 4 bases; unmatched bases: 5. DNA of the CDR3: TGTGCCAGCAGCCCTAGACAGGGGATCTATGGCTACACCTTC. As protein: CASSPRQGIYGYTF.

This CDR3 is CASSETGYSSTDTQYF. The DNA of the CDR3 is TGTGCCAGCAGCGAAACAGGGTATTCTAGCACAGATACGCAGTATTTT. This rearrangement joins TRBV5-4 to TRBJ2-3; a possible D gene is TRBD1 (6 bases). CDR3 length: 16 amino acids. Trimming left V 4 bases short and J 0 bases short, with 15 bases between. CDR1 and CDR2 (germline): SGHNT, YYREEE (reference sequence).